This T cell receptor (beta chain) was captured by sequencing in a study of T cells in Graves' hyperthyroidism and ophthalmopathy. The authors deemed Graves' hyperthyroidism stable absent ophthalmopathy progression within 18 months. Exclusion of a patient resulted from uncontrolled infection, other autoimmune disease, pregnancy or lactation. Germline-derived CDR1 and CDR2 are LNHDA and SQIVND (reference sequence). This CDR3 comprises 18 residues. The V segment lost 2 bases and the J segment 2 bases; nucleotides outside the gene matches: 10. TCR beta CDR3 sequences were amplified from RNA transcripts. A first-round RT-PCR of the TCR CDR3 used the HTBI primer set. Using its own MiXCR run on the multiplex PCR reads, TCRdb lists one record per CDR3 protein. The sample contains a few hundred thousand distinct CDR3 sequences, more than 45% of which appear only once.

This chain links TRBV19 with TRBJ2-3, with 10 bases aligning to TRBD2. The source of this sequence is a woman aged 18-29 years with Graves' hyperthyroidism. Sequencing was done on a sample of peripheral blood or thyroid tissue (not recorded which). CDR3 DNA: TGTGCCAGTAGTATACCTATCGGACTAGCGGTACCCACAGATACGCAGTATTTT. Translating it yields CASSIPIGLAVPTDTQYF.